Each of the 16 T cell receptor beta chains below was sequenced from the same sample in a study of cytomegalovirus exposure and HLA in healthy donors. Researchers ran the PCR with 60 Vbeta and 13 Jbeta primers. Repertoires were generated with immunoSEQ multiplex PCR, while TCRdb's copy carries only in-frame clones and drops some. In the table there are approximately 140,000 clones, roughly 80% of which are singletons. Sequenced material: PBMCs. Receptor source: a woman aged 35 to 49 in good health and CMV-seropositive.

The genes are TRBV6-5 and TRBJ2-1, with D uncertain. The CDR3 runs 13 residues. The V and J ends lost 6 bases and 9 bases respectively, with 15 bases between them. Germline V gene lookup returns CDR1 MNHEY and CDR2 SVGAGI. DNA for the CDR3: TGTGCCAGCAGGAACATAGCATCGAGTGAGCAGTTCTTC. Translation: CASRNIASSEQFF.

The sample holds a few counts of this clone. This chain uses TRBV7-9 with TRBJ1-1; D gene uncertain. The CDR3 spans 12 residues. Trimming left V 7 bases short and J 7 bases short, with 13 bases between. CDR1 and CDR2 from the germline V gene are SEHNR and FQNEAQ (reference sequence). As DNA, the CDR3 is TGTGCCAGCACGAAATCGGGGATTGAAGCTTTCTTT. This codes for CASTKSGIEAFF.

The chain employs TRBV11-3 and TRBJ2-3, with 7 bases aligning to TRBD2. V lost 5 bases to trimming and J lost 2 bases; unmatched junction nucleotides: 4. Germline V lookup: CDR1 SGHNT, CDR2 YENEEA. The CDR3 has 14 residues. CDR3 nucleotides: TGTGCCAGCAGCCTAGCGGAGGACACAGATACGCAGTATTTT. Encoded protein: CASSLAEDTDTQYF.

CDR3 in DNA: TGTGCCAGCAGGGGACAGCTGAACACTGAAGCTTTCTTT. As protein: CASRGQLNTEAFF. The chain joins TRBV6-6 to TRBJ1-1, with 7 bases identical to TRBD1. V trimming: 6 bases; J trimming: 0 bases; junction bases outside the gene matches: 1. There are 13 residues in the CDR3. Germline CDR1 reads MNHNY; CDR2 reads SVGAGI (reference sequence).

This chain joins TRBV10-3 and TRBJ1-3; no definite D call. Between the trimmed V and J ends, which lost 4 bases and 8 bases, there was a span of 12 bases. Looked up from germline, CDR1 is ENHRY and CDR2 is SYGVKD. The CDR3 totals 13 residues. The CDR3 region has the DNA TGTGCCATCAGTGCGTCAGCGACGTACACCATATATTTT. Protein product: CAISASATYTIYF.

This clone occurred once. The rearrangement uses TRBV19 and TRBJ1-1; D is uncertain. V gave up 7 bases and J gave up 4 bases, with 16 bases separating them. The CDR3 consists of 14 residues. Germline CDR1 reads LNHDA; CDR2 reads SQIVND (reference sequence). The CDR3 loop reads CASTTRELGTEAFF. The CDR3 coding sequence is TGTGCCAGTACCACCCGGGAGCTGGGCACTGAAGCTTTCTTT. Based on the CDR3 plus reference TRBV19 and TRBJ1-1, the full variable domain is DGGITQSPKYLFRKEGQNVTLSCEQNLNHDAMYWYRQDPGQGLRLIYYSQIVNDFQKGDIAEGYSVSREKKESFPLTVTSAQKNPTAFYLCASTTRELGTEAFFGQGTRLTVV.

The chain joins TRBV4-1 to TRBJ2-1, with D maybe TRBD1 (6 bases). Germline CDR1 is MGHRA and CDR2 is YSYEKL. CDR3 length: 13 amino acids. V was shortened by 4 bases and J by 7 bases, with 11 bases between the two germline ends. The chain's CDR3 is CASSRGRRNEQFF. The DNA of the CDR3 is TGCGCCAGCAGCCGGGGGCGAAGGAATGAGCAGTTCTTC.

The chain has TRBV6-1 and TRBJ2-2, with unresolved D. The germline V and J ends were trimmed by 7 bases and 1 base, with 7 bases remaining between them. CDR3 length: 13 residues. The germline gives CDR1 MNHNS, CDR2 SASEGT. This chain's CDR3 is CASNHGNTGELFF. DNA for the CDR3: TGTGCCAGCAATCACGGGAACACCGGGGAGCTGTTTTTT.

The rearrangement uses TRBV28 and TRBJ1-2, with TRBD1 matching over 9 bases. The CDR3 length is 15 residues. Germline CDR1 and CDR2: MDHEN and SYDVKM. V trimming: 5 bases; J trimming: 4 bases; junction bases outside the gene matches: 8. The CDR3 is CASSPQDRGVYGYTF. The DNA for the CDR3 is TGTGCCAGCAGTCCGCAGGACAGGGGCGTCTATGGCTACACCTTC.

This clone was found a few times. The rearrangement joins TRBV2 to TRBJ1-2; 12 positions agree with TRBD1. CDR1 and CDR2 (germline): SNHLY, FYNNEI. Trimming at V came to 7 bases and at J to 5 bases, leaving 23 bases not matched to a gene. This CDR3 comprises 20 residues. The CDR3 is CASKDRTLPGQGAGLYGYTF. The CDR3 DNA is TGTGCCAGCAAGGACCGGACCTTACCGGGACAGGGGGCTGGACTTTATGGCTACACCTTC.

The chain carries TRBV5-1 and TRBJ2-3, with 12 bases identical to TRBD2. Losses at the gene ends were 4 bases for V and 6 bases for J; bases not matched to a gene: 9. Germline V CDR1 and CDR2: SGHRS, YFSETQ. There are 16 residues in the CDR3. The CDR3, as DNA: TGCGCCAGCAGCACGGGGACTAGCGGGTTCATGGATACGCAGTATTTT. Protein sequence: CASSTGTSGFMDTQYF.

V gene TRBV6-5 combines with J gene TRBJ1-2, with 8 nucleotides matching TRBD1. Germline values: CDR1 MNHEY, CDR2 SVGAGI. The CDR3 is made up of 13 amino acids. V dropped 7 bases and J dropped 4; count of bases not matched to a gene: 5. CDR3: CASTDGQGYGYTF. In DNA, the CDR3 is TGTGCCAGCACCGACGGACAGGGCTATGGCTACACCTTC.

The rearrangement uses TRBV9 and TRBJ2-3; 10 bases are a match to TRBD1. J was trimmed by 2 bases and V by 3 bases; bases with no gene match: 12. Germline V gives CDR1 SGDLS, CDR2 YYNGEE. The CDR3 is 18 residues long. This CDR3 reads CASSATLTTGGVTDTQYF. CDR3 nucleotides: TGTGCCAGCAGCGCCACCCTTACGACAGGGGGCGTCACAGATACGCAGTATTTT.

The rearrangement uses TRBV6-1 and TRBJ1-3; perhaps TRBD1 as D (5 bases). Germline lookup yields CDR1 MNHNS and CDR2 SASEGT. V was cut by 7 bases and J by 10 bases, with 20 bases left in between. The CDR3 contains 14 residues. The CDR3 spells CASIPGRGVGTIYF. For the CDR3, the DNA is TGTGCCAGCATCCCGGGACGGGGGGTAGGGACCATATATTTT.

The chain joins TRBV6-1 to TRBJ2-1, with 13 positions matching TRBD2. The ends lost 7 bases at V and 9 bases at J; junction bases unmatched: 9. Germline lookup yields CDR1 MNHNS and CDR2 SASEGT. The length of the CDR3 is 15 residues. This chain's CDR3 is CASTPTSGGAGEQFF. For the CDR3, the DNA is TGTGCCAGCACCCCAACTAGCGGGGGGGCAGGTGAGCAGTTCTTC.

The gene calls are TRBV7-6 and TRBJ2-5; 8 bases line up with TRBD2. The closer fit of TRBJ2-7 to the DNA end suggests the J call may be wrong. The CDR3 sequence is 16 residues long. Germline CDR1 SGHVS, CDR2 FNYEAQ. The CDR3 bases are TGTGCCAGCAGCTTAGCGCAAGCGGGGGTTTCCTACGAGCAGTACTTC. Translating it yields CASSLAQAGVSYEQYF.